The 6 T cell receptor beta chains below were found in one sample sequenced in a study of blood T cell repertoires in COVID-19. Assay used: immunoSEQ multiplex PCR; TCRdb lists only in-frame clones, some missing. The sample lists about 270,000 clones, less than 90% occurring once. The sequenced material came from peripheral blood. The receptors derive from a man aged 55 to 70 who had recovered from COVID-19.

The CDR3 nucleotides read TGTGCCAGCAGTCGAGGGACAGGGCGCTCCTATAATTCACCCCTCCACTTT. It specifies CASSRGTGRSYNSPLHF. The chain employs TRBV6-6 and TRBJ1-6; the match to TRBD1 covers 9 bases. CDR3 size: 17 residues. CDR1 is MNHNY, CDR2 SVGAGI, per germline (reference sequence). After removal of 5 bases from V and 0 bases from J, the junction contained 5 bases not matched to a gene.

The chain uses TRBV6-1 and TRBJ1-6, with D tentatively TRBD1 (5 bases). CDR1 is MNHNS, CDR2 SASEGT, per germline. The V gene lost 3 bases and the J gene lost 9 bases, with 9 bases spanning the gap. This CDR3 region has 13 residues. CDR3 residues: CASSDTRGSPLHF. The CDR3 DNA reads TGTGCCAGCAGTGATACAAGGGGTTCACCCCTCCACTTT.

V gene TRBV19 combines with J gene TRBJ2-5, with TRBD1 matching over 11 bases. The CDR3 has 15 residues. From germline, CDR1 is LNHDA and CDR2 SQIVND (reference sequence). V shed 1 base, J shed 5 bases, and the junction held 3 bases outside the gene matches. The chain's CDR3 is CASSIGDRGFETQYF. The CDR3 coding sequence is TGTGCCAGTAGTATAGGGGACAGGGGGTTTGAGACCCAGTACTTC.

The V and J genes are TRBV25-1 and TRBJ1-4; the match to TRBD1 covers 9 bases. The germline gives CDR1 MGHDK, CDR2 SYGVNS. This CDR3 region has 15 residues. The V segment lost 2 bases and the J segment 9 bases; nucleotides outside the gene matches: 7. The CDR3 DNA reads TGTGCCAGCAGTGAAAGGGGACAGGGAGGGAAAAAACTGTTTTTT. Translated, it gives CASSERGQGGKKLFF.

This clone was seen a few times. The chain joins TRBV19 to TRBJ1-1; D is unclear. Per germline, CDR1 LNHDA and CDR2 SQIVND (reference sequence). Deletions cut 10 bases from V and 1 base from J, with 7 bases between. The CDR3 covers 11 residues. CDR3 DNA sequence: TGTGCCACCTGGAGGAACACTGAAGCTTTCTTT. As protein: CATWRNTEAFF. Supplemented by reference TRBV19 and TRBJ1-1, the full variable domain reads DGGITQSPKYLFRKEGQNVTLSCEQNLNHDAMYWYRQDPGQGLRLIYYSQIVNDFQKGDIAEGYSVSREKKESFPLTVTSAQKNPTAFYLCATWRNTEAFFGQGTRLTVV.

The chain couples TRBV19 to TRBJ2-3, with a tentative D call TRBD2 (6 bases). V lost 1 base, J lost 3 bases, and 14 bases lay in between. The CDR3 sequence is 16 residues long. Germline CDR1 LNHDA, CDR2 SQIVND (reference sequence). The CDR3: CASSIAGTAGTDTQYF. CDR3 nucleotides: TGTGCCAGTAGTATAGCCGGGACCGCGGGGACAGATACGCAGTATTTT.